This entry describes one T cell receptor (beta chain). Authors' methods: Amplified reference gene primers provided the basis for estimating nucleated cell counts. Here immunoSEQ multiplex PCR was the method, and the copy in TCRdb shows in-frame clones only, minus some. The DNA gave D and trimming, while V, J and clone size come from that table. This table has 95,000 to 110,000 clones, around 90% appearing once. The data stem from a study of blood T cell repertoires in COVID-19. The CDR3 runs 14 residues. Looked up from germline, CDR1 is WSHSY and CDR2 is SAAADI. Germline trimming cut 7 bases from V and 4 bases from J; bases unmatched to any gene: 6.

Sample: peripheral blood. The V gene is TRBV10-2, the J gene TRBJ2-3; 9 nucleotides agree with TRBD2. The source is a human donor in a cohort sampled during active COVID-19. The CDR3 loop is CASIAGGGPDTQYF. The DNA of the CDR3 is TGCGCCAGCATTGCGGGAGGGGGGCCAGATACGCAGTATTTT.